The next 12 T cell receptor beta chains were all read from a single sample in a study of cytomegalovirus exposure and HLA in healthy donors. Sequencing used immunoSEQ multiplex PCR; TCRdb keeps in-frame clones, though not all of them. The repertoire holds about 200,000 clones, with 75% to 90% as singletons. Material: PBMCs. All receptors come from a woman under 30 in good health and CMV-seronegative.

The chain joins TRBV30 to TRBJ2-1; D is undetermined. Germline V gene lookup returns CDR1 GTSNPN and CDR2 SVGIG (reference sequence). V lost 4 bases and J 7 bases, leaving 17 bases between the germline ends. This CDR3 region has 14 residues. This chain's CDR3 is CAWTARTLVNEQFF. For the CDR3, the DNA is TGTGCCTGGACAGCCAGAACTTTGGTAAATGAGCAGTTCTTC.

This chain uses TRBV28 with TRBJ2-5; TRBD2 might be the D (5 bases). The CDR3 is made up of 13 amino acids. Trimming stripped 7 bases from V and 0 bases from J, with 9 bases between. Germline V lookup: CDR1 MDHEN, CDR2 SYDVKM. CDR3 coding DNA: TGTGCCAGCAAATGGGAGTACCAAGAGACCCAGTACTTC. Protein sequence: CASKWEYQETQYF. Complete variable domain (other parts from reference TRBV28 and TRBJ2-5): DVKVTQSSRYLVKRTGEKVFLECVQDMDHENMFWYRQDPGLGLRLIYFSYDVKMKEKGDIPEGYSVSREKKERFSLILESASTNQTSMYLCASKWEYQETQYFGPGTRLLVL.

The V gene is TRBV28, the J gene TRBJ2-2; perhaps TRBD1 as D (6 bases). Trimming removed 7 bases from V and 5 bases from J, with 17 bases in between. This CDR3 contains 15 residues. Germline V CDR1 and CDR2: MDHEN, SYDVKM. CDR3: CASNPRGIGTGELFF. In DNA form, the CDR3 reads TGTGCCAGCAATCCCAGGGGAATCGGAACCGGGGAGCTGTTTTTT.

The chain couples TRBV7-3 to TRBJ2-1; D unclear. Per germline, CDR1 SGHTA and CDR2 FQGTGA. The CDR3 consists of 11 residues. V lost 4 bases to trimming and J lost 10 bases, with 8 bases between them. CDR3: CASSSGWEQFF. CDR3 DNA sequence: TGTGCCAGCAGCTCTGGTTGGGAGCAGTTCTTC.

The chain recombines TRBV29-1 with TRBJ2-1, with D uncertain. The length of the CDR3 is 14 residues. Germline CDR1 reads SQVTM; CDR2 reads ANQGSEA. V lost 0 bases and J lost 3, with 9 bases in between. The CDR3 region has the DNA TGCAGCGTTGAAGATCAGCCAAACTACAATGAGCAGTTCTTC. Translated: CSVEDQPNYNEQFF.

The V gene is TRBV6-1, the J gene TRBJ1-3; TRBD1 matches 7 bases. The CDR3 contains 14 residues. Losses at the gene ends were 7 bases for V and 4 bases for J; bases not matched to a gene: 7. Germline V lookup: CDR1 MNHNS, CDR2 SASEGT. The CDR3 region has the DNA TGTGCCAGCACTGAGACAGGGAGAGGAAACACCATATATTTT. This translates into CASTETGRGNTIYF.

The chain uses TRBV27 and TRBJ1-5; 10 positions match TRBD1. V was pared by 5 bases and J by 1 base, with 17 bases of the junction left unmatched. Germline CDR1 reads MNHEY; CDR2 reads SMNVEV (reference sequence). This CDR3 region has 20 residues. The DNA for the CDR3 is TGTGCCAGCAGTCCGGACCCTAGACAGGGGGCAGGAGGAAGCAATCAGCCCCAGCATTTT. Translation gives CASSPDPRQGAGGSNQPQHF.

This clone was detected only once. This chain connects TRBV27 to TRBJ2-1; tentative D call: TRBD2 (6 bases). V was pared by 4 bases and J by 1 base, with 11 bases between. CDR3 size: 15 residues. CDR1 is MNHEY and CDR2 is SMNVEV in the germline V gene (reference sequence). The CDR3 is CASSSRDSSYNEQFF. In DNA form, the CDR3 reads TGTGCCAGCAGTTCCCGGGACTCGTCCTACAATGAGCAGTTCTTC.

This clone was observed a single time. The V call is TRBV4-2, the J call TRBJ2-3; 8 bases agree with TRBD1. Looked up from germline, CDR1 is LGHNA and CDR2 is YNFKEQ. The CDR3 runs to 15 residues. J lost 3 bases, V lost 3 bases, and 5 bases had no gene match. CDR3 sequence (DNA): TGTGCCAGCAGCCATTCAAGGACAGGGACAGATACGCAGTATTTT. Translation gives CASSHSRTGTDTQYF.

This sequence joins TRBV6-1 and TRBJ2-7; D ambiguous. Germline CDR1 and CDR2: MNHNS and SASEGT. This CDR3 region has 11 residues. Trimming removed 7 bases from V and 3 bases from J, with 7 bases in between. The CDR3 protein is CASTSVYEQYF. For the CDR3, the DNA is TGTGCCAGCACTTCAGTCTACGAGCAGTACTTC.

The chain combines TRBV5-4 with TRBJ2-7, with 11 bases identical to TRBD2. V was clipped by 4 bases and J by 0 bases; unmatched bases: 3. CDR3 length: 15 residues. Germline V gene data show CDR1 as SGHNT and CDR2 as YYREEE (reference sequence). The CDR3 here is CASSLGTSGSYEQYF. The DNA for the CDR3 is TGTGCCAGCAGCCTGGGGACTAGCGGCTCCTACGAGCAGTACTTC.

CDR3 loop: CASSFGRDGGYTF. CDR3 DNA sequence: TGTGCCAGCAGCTTTGGCAGAGATGGTGGCTACACCTTC. V is TRBV11-2 and J is TRBJ1-2; D uncertain. Trimming removed 3 bases from V and 7 bases from J, with 12 bases in between. Germline loops: CDR1 SGHAT, CDR2 FQNNGV. This CDR3 has 13 amino acids.